What follows are 21 T cell receptor beta chains derived from one specimen sequenced in a study of Ad26.COV2.S vaccination and SARS-CoV-2 variants. Treatment given: around 19 received Ad26.COV2.S at low or high dose, single or two shots; 5 received placebo; per-sample allocation not given. Sampling was done on day 63 after the first vaccine or placebo injection. Libraries were prepared by immunoSEQ multiplex PCR; TCRdb keeps only in-frame clonotypes and omits some of them. The data hold about 350,000 clones, with approximately 85% observed a single time. The source was peripheral blood, collected in a trial of Ad26.COV2.S vaccine versus placebo. The origin of the receptors is a person aged 18-65 years who received the Ad26.COV2.S COVID-19 vaccine or a placebo.

The chain joins TRBV18 to TRBJ2-7; D is undetermined. Germline-derived CDR1 and CDR2 are KGHSH and LQKENI. The CDR3 consists of 13 residues. V gave up 5 bases and J gave up 3 bases, with 11 bases separating them. The CDR3 sequence: CASSVAIGYEQYF. For the CDR3, the DNA is TGTGCCAGCTCAGTAGCAATTGGCTACGAGCAGTACTTC.

This clone was detected only once. The V gene is TRBV2, the J gene TRBJ1-2; a possible D gene is TRBD1 (6 bases). CDR1 is SNHLY and CDR2 is FYNNEI in the germline V gene. The germline V and J ends were trimmed by 5 bases and 2 bases, with 9 bases remaining between them. The length of the CDR3 is 13 residues. The DNA of the CDR3 is TGTGCCAGCAGTCGTACAGGGAACTATGGCTACACCTTC. It is translated as CASSRTGNYGYTF.

The V and J genes are TRBV13 and TRBJ2-2; D ambiguous. The CDR3 length is 14 residues. Germline CDR1 reads PRHDT; CDR2 reads FYEKMQ (reference sequence). V was pared by 5 bases and J by 6 bases, with 13 bases between. CDR3 region: CASSNLPGPGELFF. CDR3 DNA sequence: TGTGCCAGCAGCAACCTCCCTGGGCCCGGGGAGCTGTTTTTT.

The CDR3 DNA follows: TGTGCCAGCAGAAAAGGGGGCGGTGACTATGGCTACACCTTC. Its translation is CASRKGGGDYGYTF. This chain connects TRBV9 to TRBJ1-2, with 7 bases fitting TRBD1. The CDR3 runs 14 residues. CDR1 and CDR2 (germline): SGDLS, YYNGEE. The ends lost 5 bases at V and 3 bases at J; junction bases unmatched: 7.

The genes are TRBV7-2 and TRBJ2-7; D is unclear. V lost 5 bases and J 7 bases, leaving 15 bases between the germline ends. Per germline, CDR1 SGHTA and CDR2 FQGNSA. CDR3 length: 13 residues. The CDR3 DNA reads TGTGCCAGCAGCCTTGGGTACCTAGGGGAGCAGTACTTC. This codes for CASSLGYLGEQYF.

J is TRBJ2-7 and V is TRBV28, with TRBD1 as a possible D gene (5 bases). The CDR3 has 12 residues. V lost 4 bases to trimming and J lost 7 bases, with 11 bases between them. From germline, CDR1 is MDHEN and CDR2 SYDVKM. The CDR3 loop is CASSYRIGEQYF. The CDR3, as DNA: TGTGCCAGCAGTTACAGGATTGGAGAGCAGTACTTC.

The gene calls are TRBV5-6 and TRBJ2-7; 8 bases match TRBD1. This CDR3 has 17 amino acids. Germline V gene lookup returns CDR1 SGHDT and CDR2 YYEEEE. J was trimmed by 4 bases and V by 4 bases; bases with no gene match: 16. Here the CDR3 reads CASSQERQGTIPYEQYF. For the CDR3, the DNA is TGTGCCAGCAGCCAAGAGAGACAGGGGACAATCCCTTACGAGCAGTACTTC. Full variable domain (remainder filled in from reference TRBV5-6 and TRBJ2-7): DAGVTQSPTHLIKTRGQQVTLRCSPKSGHDTVSWYQQALGQGPQFIFQYYEEEERQRGNFPDRFSGHQFPNYSSELNVNALLLGDSALYLCASSQERQGTIPYEQYFGPGTRLTVT.

V and J are TRBV12-3 or TRBV12-4 and TRBJ2-7, with TRBD1 matching 7 bases. The CDR3 runs 12 residues. The V and J ends lost 6 bases and 3 bases, in that order; junction bases with no gene match: 2. CDR3: CASRGQLYEQYF. The CDR3 nucleotides read TGTGCCAGCAGGGGACAGCTCTACGAGCAGTACTTC.

The chain carries TRBV7-9 and TRBJ2-7; D possibly matches TRBD1 or TRBD2 (5 bases each). The CDR3 extends over 17 amino acids. CDR1 is SEHNR, CDR2 FQNEAQ, per germline (reference sequence). With 2 bases removed from V and 0 bases from J, the gap between germline ends came to 17 bases. CDR3 DNA: TGTGCCAGCAGCTTATTTGGGGGTAGGTCCACCTCCTACGAGCAGTACTTC. It encodes CASSLFGGRSTSYEQYF.

V gene TRBV19 combines with J gene TRBJ2-7; unclear D gene. Germline V CDR1 and CDR2: LNHDA, SQIVND (reference sequence). There are 10 residues in the CDR3. The germline V and J ends were trimmed by 9 bases and 9 bases, with 12 bases remaining between them. CDR3 loop: CASPMFMQYF. Written as DNA, the CDR3 is TGTGCCAGCCCTATGTTTATGCAGTACTTC.

V and J are TRBV7-9 and TRBJ2-7; 7 bases are shared with TRBD1. J lost 4 bases, V lost 6 bases, and 15 bases had no gene match. This CDR3 comprises 16 residues. Looked up from germline, CDR1 is SEHNR and CDR2 is FQNEAQ (reference sequence). CDR3 coding DNA: TGTGCCAGCAGTAACCATAATGACAGGGCAGGGTACGAGCAGTACTTC. The encoded protein is CASSNHNDRAGYEQYF.

Only one count was recorded for this clone. The gene calls are TRBV5-4 and TRBJ2-1; D not resolved. Germline V gene data show CDR1 as SGHNT and CDR2 as YYREEE (reference sequence). This CDR3 is built from 13 residues. V gave up 7 bases and J gave up 0 bases, with 8 bases separating them. CDR3 residues: CASHQSSYNEQFF. CDR3 coding DNA: TGTGCCAGCCACCAGAGCTCCTACAATGAGCAGTTCTTC.

The genes are TRBV12-5 and TRBJ2-3; weak D call: TRBD2 (5 bases). Trimming cost V 1 base and J 6 bases, with 11 bases left between them. This CDR3 is 14 amino acids long. Germline assignment: CDR1 LGHNT and CDR2 FRNRAP. CDR3 loop: CASGLEGAADTQYF. In DNA form, the CDR3 reads TGTGCTAGTGGTTTGGAGGGAGCTGCCGATACGCAGTATTTT.

A single count supports this clone. The J gene is TRBJ2-3, the V gene TRBV3-1 (or the pseudogene TRBV3-2); TRBD1 matches at 8 bases. The CDR3 has 17 amino acids. J was trimmed by 5 bases and V by 1 base; bases with no gene match: 11. Germline lookup yields CDR1 LGHDT and CDR2 YNNKEL (reference sequence). The CDR3 DNA reads as TGTGCCAGCAGCCAAGCAATGGGACAGGAAGGTCGAGATACGCAGTATTTT. This gives the protein CASSQAMGQEGRDTQYF.

This clone came up once. This chain uses TRBV19 with TRBJ2-7; D uncertain. V lost 2 bases, J lost 7 bases, and 12 bases lay in between. The CDR3 has 13 amino acids. The germline V gene has CDR1 LNHDA and CDR2 SQIVND (reference sequence). CDR3 in DNA: TGTGCCAGTAGTATACTGGCCGGATCTGAGCAGTACTTC. Amino acid sequence: CASSILAGSEQYF.

This clone was recorded only once. The chain combines TRBV11-2 with TRBJ2-4; tentative D call: TRBD2 (6 bases). The germline V gene encodes CDR1 SGHAT and CDR2 FQNNGV. CDR3 length: 13 amino acids. Trimming took off 1 base at V and 14 bases at J, with 15 bases between the two ends. The CDR3 reads CASSLVPGGDKYF. The CDR3 DNA reads as TGTGCCAGCAGCTTAGTTCCAGGCGGGGATAAGTACTTC. The entire variable domain, with the rest obtained from reference TRBV11-2 and TRBJ2-4, is as follows: EAGVAQSPRYKIIEKRQSVAFWCNPISGHATLYWYQQILGQGPKLLIQFQNNGVVDDSQLPKDRFSAERLKGVDSTLKIQPAKLEDSAVYLCASSLVPGGDKYFGAGTRLSVL.

This clone was recorded only once. This rearrangement joins TRBV4-1 to TRBJ2-3; 9 nucleotides align to TRBD2. The V and J ends lost 4 bases and 0 bases, in that order; junction bases with no gene match: 8. The CDR3 totals 17 residues. Germline CDR1 MGHRA, CDR2 YSYEKL. The chain's CDR3 is CASSPLGLATSTDTQYF. In DNA, the CDR3 is TGCGCCAGCAGCCCTCTCGGACTAGCGACTAGCACAGATACGCAGTATTTT.

The genes are TRBV10-3 and TRBJ1-1, with D possibly matching TRBD1 (5 bases). Trimming left V 2 bases short and J 1 base short, with 17 bases between. The CDR3 contains 17 residues. The germline V gene has CDR1 ENHRY and CDR2 SYGVKD. The CDR3 coding sequence is TGTGCCATCAGTGAGAATCTGGCGGGACTCGGGAACACTGAAGCTTTCTTT. It encodes CAISENLAGLGNTEAFF.

The chain couples TRBV20-1 to TRBJ2-2; 9 bases agree with TRBD1. The CDR3 sequence is 14 residues long. Per germline, CDR1 DFQATT and CDR2 SNEGSKA (reference sequence). With 5 bases clipped from V and 5 bases from J, the junction kept 6 bases outside the gene matches. The CDR3 DNA is TGCAGTGCTGGTGACAGGGGGGGAACCGGGGAGCTGTTTTTT. This gives the protein CSAGDRGGTGELFF.

The CDR3 region has the DNA TGTGCCAGTAGTATGGGCCAGGGCTTGGACACTGAAGCTTTCTTT. It codes for CASSMGQGLDTEAFF. The chain uses TRBV19 and TRBJ1-1; perhaps TRBD1 as D (5 bases). This CDR3 is built from 15 residues. Germline CDR1 LNHDA, CDR2 SQIVND (reference sequence). The germline V and J ends were trimmed by 3 bases and 3 bases, with 14 bases remaining between them.

In its sample, this clone was seen once. The V and J genes are TRBV5-8 and TRBJ1-1, with D possibly matching TRBD1 (5 bases). V was clipped by 1 base and J by 11 bases, with 12 bases between them. Germline V gene lookup returns CDR1 SGHTS and CDR2 YDEGEE. The CDR3 sequence is 12 residues long. The CDR3 region is CASSLKGRRAFF. The DNA of the CDR3 is TGTGCCAGCAGCTTGAAGGGGCGCCGGGCTTTCTTT.